This TCR beta chain was retrieved from a study of identical twins. Findings and limits, study-wide: A lower insertion count was a feature of abundant cord blood beta clonotypes, with no such feature in memory repertoires. Twins' excess sharing was less marked for out-of-frame beta sequences. Models came in too low on out-of-frame TCR alpha sharing in monozygotic twins. Twins shared out-of-frame alpha sequences with excess low generation probability.

MiXCR was run by TCRdb on the 5' RACE reads, yielding one entry per CDR3 protein. Among a few hundred thousand distinct CDR3 sequences listed, roughly 9% were seen once. Details on this clonotype: Its antigen is as yet unknown.

The specimen was naive T cells sorted from blood. The clonotype originates from a woman in her fifties or sixties in good health.

The CDR3 nucleotides read TGTGCCAGCAGCGCTCTAGCGGGACCCCCCTACGAGCAGTACTTC. It encodes CASSALAGPPYEQYF. The V gene is TRBV9, the J gene TRBJ2-7; 9 nucleotides agree with TRBD2. This CDR3 is built from 15 residues. Unmatched junction bases numbered 6, after V lost 3 bases and J lost 2 bases. Germline CDR1 reads SGDLS; CDR2 reads YYNGEE. Looking up the rest from reference TRBV9 and TRBJ2-7 gives the full variable domain: DSGVTQTPKHLITATGQRVTLRCSPRSGDLSVYWYQQSLDQGLQFLIQYYNGEERAKGNILERFSAQQFPDLHSELNLSSLELGDSALYFCASSALAGPPYEQYFGPGTRLTVT.